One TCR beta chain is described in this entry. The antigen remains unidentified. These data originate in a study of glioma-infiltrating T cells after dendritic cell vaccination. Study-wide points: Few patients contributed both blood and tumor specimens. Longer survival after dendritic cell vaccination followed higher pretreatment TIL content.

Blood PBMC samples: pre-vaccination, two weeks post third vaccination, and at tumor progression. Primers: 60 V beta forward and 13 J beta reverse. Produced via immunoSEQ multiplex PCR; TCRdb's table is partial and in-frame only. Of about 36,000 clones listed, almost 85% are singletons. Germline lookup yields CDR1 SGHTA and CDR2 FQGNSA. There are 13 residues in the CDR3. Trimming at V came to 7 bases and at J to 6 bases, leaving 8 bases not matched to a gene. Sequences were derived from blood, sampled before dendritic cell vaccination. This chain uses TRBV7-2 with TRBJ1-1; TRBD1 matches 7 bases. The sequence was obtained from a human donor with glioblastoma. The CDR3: CASTLDRVSEAFF. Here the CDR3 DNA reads TGTGCCAGCACCCTCGACAGGGTATCTGAAGCTTTCTTT.